A single sample is the source of the 32 T cell receptor beta chains below, sequenced in a study of blood T cell repertoires in COVID-19. Assay used: immunoSEQ multiplex PCR; TCRdb lists only in-frame clones, some missing. The sample has about 230,000 clones, approximately 80% seen once. Sequenced sample: peripheral blood. The source is a woman aged 45-65 years with acute or convalescent COVID-19.

The chain couples TRBV3-1 (or the pseudogene TRBV3-2) to TRBJ2-1, with TRBD2 matching 8 bases. Trimming cost V 4 bases and J 5 bases; bases outside gene matches: 7. CDR1 LGHDT and CDR2 YNNKEL come from the germline V gene (reference sequence). There are 15 residues in the CDR3. The CDR3 DNA reads TGTGCCAGCAGCCGAGCGGGGGCAAAACACAATGAGCAGTTCTTC. It translates to CASSRAGAKHNEQFF.

V gene TRBV6-5 combines with J gene TRBJ1-5; TRBD1 matches 8 bases. V was pared by 6 bases and J by 7 bases, with 5 bases of the junction left unmatched. This CDR3 spans 13 amino acids. Germline CDR1 reads MNHEY; CDR2 reads SVGAGI. CDR3 sequence (DNA): TGTGCCAGCAGCCGACAGGGGAGCCAGCCCCAGCATTTT. Protein: CASSRQGSQPQHF.

The chain links TRBV28 to TRBJ2-7; 8 nucleotides match TRBD1. V dropped 7 bases and J dropped 6; count of bases not matched to a gene: 11. From germline, CDR1 is MDHEN and CDR2 SYDVKM. This CDR3 region has 14 residues. For the CDR3, the DNA is TGTGCCAGCACCCCCTATCAGGGGGCCGGCGAGCAGTACTTC. Amino acid sequence: CASTPYQGAGEQYF.

The genes are TRBV9 and TRBJ1-1; 7 nucleotides match TRBD1. Germline loops: CDR1 SGDLS, CDR2 YYNGEE. With 0 bases clipped from V and 7 bases from J, the junction kept 6 bases outside the gene matches. This CDR3 is 14 amino acids long. DNA of the CDR3: TGTGCCAGCAGCGTAGCAGGGGGAGCGCTTGAAGCTTTCTTT. This translates into CASSVAGGALEAFF. Combining the CDR3 with reference TRBV9 and TRBJ1-1 gives the whole variable domain DSGVTQTPKHLITATGQRVTLRCSPRSGDLSVYWYQQSLDQGLQFLIQYYNGEERAKGNILERFSAQQFPDLHSELNLSSLELGDSALYFCASSVAGGALEAFFGQGTRLTVV.

The J gene is TRBJ2-2, the V gene TRBV6-6, with 10 nucleotides matching TRBD1. Per the germline V gene, CDR1 is MNHNY and CDR2 is SVGAGI (reference sequence). V shed 0 bases and J 5 bases; nucleotides not matched to a gene: 3. The CDR3 length is 16 residues. In DNA form, the CDR3 reads TGTGCCAGCAGTTACTCGTCGGGACAGGGGACCGGGGAGCTGTTTTTT. Translated, it gives CASSYSSGQGTGELFF.

There are a few counts of this clone. V usage is TRBV5-6 and J usage is TRBJ2-1; a possible D gene is TRBD1 (7 bases). The CDR3 runs to 16 residues. Trimming left V 4 bases short and J 13 bases short, with 27 bases between. The germline V gene has CDR1 SGHDT and CDR2 YYEEEE. CDR3: CASSDTGATWDFRQFF. Written as DNA, the CDR3 is TGTGCCAGCAGCGACACAGGGGCAACTTGGGACTTTCGACAGTTCTTC.

This rearrangement joins TRBV6-4 to TRBJ2-6; D call uncertain. This CDR3 comprises 14 residues. Germline V CDR1 and CDR2: MRHNA, SNTAGT. Trimming took off 4 bases at V and 4 bases at J, with 8 bases between the two ends. As DNA, the CDR3 is TGTGCCAGCAGTGTTGAGGAAGGGGCCAACGTCCTGACTTTC. Translating gives CASSVEEGANVLTF.

V and J are TRBV6-5 and TRBJ2-2; D is uncertain. The germline V gene encodes CDR1 MNHEY and CDR2 SVGAGI. The CDR3 covers 13 residues. V lost 3 bases and J 6 bases, leaving 8 bases between the germline ends. The CDR3: CASSYQDAGELFF. In nucleotides, the CDR3 is TGTGCCAGCAGTTATCAGGATGCCGGGGAGCTGTTTTTT.

The rearrangement joins TRBV25-1 to TRBJ1-6; D remains unclear. With 8 bases removed from V and 1 base from J, the gap between germline ends came to 18 bases. Germline-derived CDR1 and CDR2 are MGHDK and SYGVNS. This CDR3 has 17 amino acids. CDR3 region: CASGTDGFGSYNSPLHF. As DNA, the CDR3 is TGTGCCAGCGGAACTGACGGGTTCGGGTCCTATAATTCACCCCTCCACTTT.

The V and J genes are TRBV5-8 and TRBJ1-2; D uncertain. Trimming stripped 5 bases from V and 8 bases from J, with 13 bases between. CDR1 SGHTS and CDR2 YDEGEE come from the germline V gene. This CDR3 is built from 12 residues. The CDR3 sequence: CASRPAWEGYTF. CDR3 nucleotides: TGTGCCAGCAGACCCGCTTGGGAGGGCTACACCTTC. The variable domain in full, with the rest retrieved from reference TRBV5-8 and TRBJ1-2, is EAGVTQSPTHLIKTRGQQATLRCSPISGHTSVYWYQQALGLGLQFLLWYDEGEERNRGNFPPRFSGRQFPNYSSELNVNALELEDSALYLCASRPAWEGYTFGSGTRLTVV.

The chain is built from TRBV28 and TRBJ1-2; possible D gene TRBD1, 6 bases. The CDR3 spans 14 residues. Trimming pared 6 bases from V and 4 bases from J, leaving 15 bases between. Germline V gene data show CDR1 as MDHEN and CDR2 as SYDVKM. The CDR3 reads CASSLQQGGYGYTF. The CDR3 nucleotides are TGTGCCAGCAGCCTACAACAGGGCGGCTATGGCTACACCTTC.

The rearrangement links TRBV7-3 to TRBJ2-3; 7 bases match TRBD1. Germline CDR1 is SGHTA and CDR2 is FQGTGA. V shed 5 bases, J shed 4 bases, and the junction held 6 bases outside the gene matches. This CDR3 is built from 14 residues. CDR3 protein: CASSPNTGADTQYF. DNA for the CDR3: TGTGCCAGCAGCCCCAATACAGGGGCAGATACGCAGTATTTT.

This clone was counted between two and nine times. V usage is TRBV18 and J usage is TRBJ2-2, with TRBD1 matching over 8 bases. V lost 6 bases and J lost 3; bases outside the gene matches: 6. This CDR3 has 15 residues. The germline V gene encodes CDR1 KGHSH and CDR2 LQKENI. As DNA, the CDR3 is TGTGCCAGCTCGGTACAGGGGGTCGACACCGGGGAGCTGTTTTTT. This sequence encodes CASSVQGVDTGELFF.

This clone was detected only a few times. The J gene is TRBJ1-1, the V gene TRBV27, with 11 bases fitting TRBD1. The J segment lost 1 base and the V segment lost 5 bases, leaving 6 bases of the junction unmatched. The CDR3 spans 16 residues. Germline-derived CDR1 and CDR2 are MNHEY and SMNVEV (reference sequence). Here the CDR3 DNA reads TGTGCCAGCAGTCCCGGGACAGGGGGAGGGAACACTGAAGCTTTCTTT. Its protein product is CASSPGTGGGNTEAFF.

The chain links TRBV4-3 to TRBJ1-2; 7 bases match TRBD1. The length of the CDR3 is 15 residues. V was pared by 3 bases and J by 2 bases, with 6 bases of the junction left unmatched. Looked up from germline, CDR1 is LGHNA and CDR2 is YSLEER. This CDR3 is CASSQSGGRNYGYTF. In DNA, the CDR3 is TGCGCCAGCAGCCAGTCAGGGGGACGAAACTATGGCTACACCTTC.

The chain links TRBV30 to TRBJ1-2, with TRBD1 as a possible D gene (5 bases). Deletions cut 3 bases from V and 7 bases from J, with 18 bases between. The V gene's germline CDR1 is GTSNPN and CDR2 SVGIG (reference sequence). The CDR3 length is 14 residues. The CDR3 region has the DNA TGTGCCTGGAGCCCCCTCAGGGAAGTAGGTGGCTACACCTTC. It specifies CAWSPLREVGGYTF.

The chain links TRBV9 to TRBJ2-3, with TRBD2 identical over 9 bases. CDR1 and CDR2 (germline): SGDLS, YYNGEE. V lost 1 base and J lost 3; bases outside the gene matches: 6. The CDR3 runs 16 residues. DNA for the CDR3: TGTGCCAGCAGCGTATTAGCGGGGGCCGGGACAGATACGCAGTATTTT. Encoded protein: CASSVLAGAGTDTQYF.

CDR3 sequence: CASSIGDRRESPLHF. The CDR3 DNA reads as TGTGCCAGCAGCATCGGGGATCGGAGGGAATCACCCCTCCACTTT. This chain uses TRBV2 with TRBJ1-6; D not resolved. Germline CDR1 and CDR2: SNHLY and FYNNEI. This CDR3 is built from 15 residues. With 6 bases removed from V and 10 bases from J, the gap between germline ends came to 19 bases.

This clone was recorded once. The rearrangement links TRBV5-1 to TRBJ2-5; D may be TRBD1 (5 bases). The germline V gene encodes CDR1 SGHRS and CDR2 YFSETQ. V was trimmed by 0 bases and J by 3 bases, leaving 15 bases between them. This CDR3 region has 16 residues. The CDR3 coding sequence is TGCGCCAGCAGCTTGGCTCAGGGCGTTGGGGAAGAGACCCAGTACTTC. As protein: CASSLAQGVGEETQYF.

The chain combines TRBV4-3 with TRBJ2-1, with 14 positions matching TRBD2. With 4 bases clipped from V and 5 bases from J, the junction kept 1 base outside the gene matches. The V gene's germline CDR1 is LGHNA and CDR2 YSLEER. CDR3 length: 15 residues. The CDR3 nucleotides are TGCGCCAGCAGCCGACTAGCGGGGGGGAACAATGAGCAGTTCTTC. It encodes CASSRLAGGNNEQFF.

The V and J genes are TRBV4-2 and TRBJ1-1; D may be TRBD1 (6 bases). Germline loops: CDR1 LGHNA, CDR2 YNFKEQ. Deletions cut 1 base from V and 1 base from J, with 19 bases between. The CDR3 consists of 18 residues. The CDR3 reads CASSQGTGLVRGNTEAFF. CDR3 coding DNA: TGTGCCAGCAGCCAAGGGACTGGACTTGTCAGGGGGAACACTGAAGCTTTCTTT.

This clone was counted a single time. The V and J genes are TRBV7-9 and TRBJ1-5; 8 positions agree with TRBD1. After removal of 3 bases from V and 7 bases from J, the junction contained 11 bases not matched to a gene. This CDR3 is built from 16 residues. Germline V gene sequence: CDR1 SEHNR, CDR2 FQNEAQ (reference sequence). The CDR3 protein is CASSFGQGAGGQPQHF. For the CDR3, the DNA is TGTGCCAGCAGCTTTGGCCAGGGGGCAGGGGGACAGCCCCAGCATTTT.

The chain links TRBV9 to TRBJ1-2; D may be TRBD1 (5 bases). V dropped 3 bases and J dropped 1 base, with 16 bases sitting between them. CDR1 and CDR2 (germline): SGDLS, YYNGEE. The CDR3 has 16 amino acids. CDR3 region: CASSAGGGGSNYGYTF. The CDR3 DNA reads as TGTGCCAGCAGCGCCGGAGGCGGGGGGAGTAACTATGGCTACACCTTC.

The chain has TRBV20-1 and TRBJ2-1; 10 bases agree with TRBD2. The CDR3 is made up of 19 amino acids. Germline CDR1 DFQATT, CDR2 SNEGSKA (reference sequence). Germline trimming cut 3 bases from V and 8 bases from J; bases unmatched to any gene: 22. CDR3 coding DNA: TGCAGTGCTAGTAACGGGTTTACTAGCGGGGACCTTCGCTATGATGAGCAGTTCTTC. Amino acids: CSASNGFTSGDLRYDEQFF.

This chain connects TRBV28 to TRBJ1-4; weak D call: TRBD1 (5 bases). Germline V CDR1 and CDR2: MDHEN, SYDVKM. The CDR3 runs to 16 residues. With 1 base removed from V and 3 bases from J, the gap between germline ends came to 12 bases. For the CDR3, the DNA is TGTGCCAGCAGTTTATACGGAACAGGAGCTAATGAAAAACTGTTTTTT. Translated: CASSLYGTGANEKLFF.

The chain links TRBV6-5 to TRBJ1-2; D ambiguous. The germline V and J ends were trimmed by 0 bases and 4 bases, with 12 bases remaining between them. Per the germline V gene, CDR1 is MNHEY and CDR2 is SVGAGI. This CDR3 has 15 residues. CDR3 coding DNA: TGTGCCAGCAGTTACTCCTATCAGGAATCCTATGGCTACACCTTC. Its translation is CASSYSYQESYGYTF.

Only a few counts were recorded for this clone. The rearrangement links TRBV9 to TRBJ2-1; TRBD1 matches at 7 bases. Germline CDR1 and CDR2: SGDLS and YYNGEE. The CDR3 runs 15 residues. J was trimmed by 5 bases and V by 6 bases; bases with no gene match: 11. The CDR3 DNA reads as TGTGCCAGCAAGGACGAAATAACAGGGGACAATGAGCAGTTCTTC. As protein: CASKDEITGDNEQFF. The whole variable domain, filled in from reference TRBV9 and TRBJ2-1, reads DSGVTQTPKHLITATGQRVTLRCSPRSGDLSVYWYQQSLDQGLQFLIQYYNGEERAKGNILERFSAQQFPDLHSELNLSSLELGDSALYFCASKDEITGDNEQFFGPGTRLTVL.

This clone was recorded only once. The rearrangement uses TRBV19 and TRBJ2-7, with 8 bases identical to TRBD1. This CDR3 comprises 15 residues. Germline V gene sequence: CDR1 LNHDA, CDR2 SQIVND (reference sequence). The J segment lost 3 bases and the V segment lost 5 bases, leaving 9 bases of the junction unmatched. CDR3: CASSPDREAIYEQYF. The CDR3 bases are TGTGCCAGTAGTCCGGACAGGGAGGCTATCTACGAGCAGTACTTC.

This chain joins TRBV5-6 and TRBJ2-1; 10 bases line up with TRBD1. Germline lookup yields CDR1 SGHDT and CDR2 YYEEEE. The CDR3 sequence is 15 residues long. The junction had 7 bases not matched to a gene; V was cut back by 2 bases and J by 8 bases. The CDR3 sequence is CASSFWGQGKDEQFF. CDR3 bases: TGTGCCAGCAGCTTTTGGGGACAGGGGAAAGATGAGCAGTTCTTC.

This chain links TRBV4-1 with TRBJ1-2; 8 bases are shared with TRBD1. Germline V gene lookup returns CDR1 MGHRA and CDR2 YSYEKL. Trimming took 5 bases from V and 7 from J; bases not matched to a gene: 9. This CDR3 is built from 14 residues. For the CDR3, the DNA is TGCGCCAGCAGCAATGACAGGGGACGAGGTGGCTACACCTTC. It translates to CASSNDRGRGGYTF.

J is TRBJ1-2 and V is TRBV19; 9 nucleotides match TRBD1. Per germline, CDR1 LNHDA and CDR2 SQIVND (reference sequence). This CDR3 is 14 amino acids long. After removal of 7 bases from V and 5 bases from J, the junction contained 8 bases not matched to a gene. The CDR3 reads CASTPGTGMYGYTF. CDR3 sequence (DNA): TGTGCCAGTACCCCAGGGACAGGGATGTATGGCTACACCTTC.

The gene calls are TRBV4-3 and TRBJ1-4; 8 nucleotides agree with TRBD1. The V gene's germline CDR1 is LGHNA and CDR2 YSLEER. CDR3 length equals 15 residues. Losses at the gene ends were 4 bases for V and 0 bases for J; bases not matched to a gene: 1. The CDR3 region has the DNA TGCGCCAGCAGCCCGACAGGGGCAACTAATGAAAAACTGTTTTTT. This translates into CASSPTGATNEKLFF.